These 10 T cell receptor beta chains were all obtained from the same sample, sequenced in a study of T cell responses to AZD1222 COVID-19 vaccine. Method: immunoSEQ multiplex PCR; TCRdb's copy keeps in-frame clones and lacks some. The data contain about 150,000 clones, around 90% of them seen just once; the ten biggest clones take up roughly 3.3%. The specimen comprised peripheral blood, sampled 28 days after the second AZD1222 dose. The source is an adult who received the AZD1222 COVID-19 vaccine.

The CDR3 loop is CASSRRSTDTQYF. In DNA form, the CDR3 reads TGTGCCAGCAGCCGGCGGAGCACAGATACGCAGTATTTT. The V call is TRBV3-1 (or the pseudogene TRBV3-2), the J call TRBJ2-3, with no clear D. The CDR3 loop spans 13 amino acids. V lost 4 bases and J lost 0, with 5 bases in between. CDR1 LGHDT and CDR2 YNNKEL come from the germline V gene (reference sequence).

The chain employs TRBV27 and TRBJ1-2; unclear D gene. Germline V gene lookup returns CDR1 MNHEY and CDR2 SMNVEV (reference sequence). Trimming removed 5 bases at V and 4 bases at J, with 14 bases between. There are 14 residues in the CDR3. The CDR3 nucleotides read TGTGCCAGCAGTCCTTCGCGCGGTGTCTATGGCTACACCTTC. This encodes CASSPSRGVYGYTF.

The chain joins TRBV29-1 to TRBJ2-1; the match to TRBD2 covers 9 bases. CDR1 and CDR2 from the germline V gene are SQVTM and ANQGSEA. The V gene end was trimmed by 6 bases and the J gene end by 8 bases; junction bases not matched to a gene: 2. CDR3 size: 11 residues. This chain's CDR3 is CSVGLAYEQFF. The CDR3 nucleotides are TGCAGCGTGGGACTAGCATATGAGCAGTTCTTC.

CDR3 sequence (DNA): TGTGCCAGCAGCCAGGGACAGGGGTCCTACGAGCAGTACTTC. Its translation: CASSQGQGSYEQYF. The genes are TRBV21-1 and TRBJ2-7; the table calls TRBD1, which could not be checked here. TRBV21-1 is classified as a pseudogene. The CDR3 covers 14 residues.

The chain couples TRBV5-1 to TRBJ2-7; no definite D call. The CDR3 contains 13 residues. V was shortened by 3 bases and J by 7 bases, with 14 bases between the two germline ends. Germline V CDR1 and CDR2: SGHRS, YFSETQ. The CDR3 reads CASSYSDLGEQYF. For the CDR3, the DNA is TGCGCCAGCAGCTATTCGGATTTGGGGGAGCAGTACTTC.

The gene calls are TRBV4-2 and TRBJ2-2, with TRBD2 identical over 8 bases. Losses at the gene ends were 4 bases for V and 6 bases for J; bases not matched to a gene: 10. Germline-derived CDR1 and CDR2 are LGHNA and YNFKEQ. The CDR3 consists of 16 residues. The CDR3 DNA is TGTGCCAGCAGCCTCGGGACTAGATTTGGTGCCGGGGAGCTGTTTTTT. Its protein product is CASSLGTRFGAGELFF.

The V call is TRBV6-2 or TRBV6-3, the J call TRBJ1-2; D uncertain. Per germline, CDR1 MNHEY and CDR2 SVGEGT. This CDR3 spans 16 amino acids. V was cut by 0 bases and J by 5 bases, with 16 bases left in between. In DNA form, the CDR3 reads TGTGCCAGCAGTTACTCGAGAGAGTGGGGTCAGTATGGCTACACCTTC. Encoded protein: CASSYSREWGQYGYTF.

The gene calls are TRBV5-4 and TRBJ1-2, with D tentatively TRBD1 (5 bases). Germline V gene lookup returns CDR1 SGHNT and CDR2 YYREEE (reference sequence). CDR3 length: 13 residues. V was clipped by 0 bases and J by 3 bases, with 6 bases between them. The CDR3 nucleotides are TGTGCCAGCAGCTTGGGGGACTACTATGGCTACACCTTC. Translated: CASSLGDYYGYTF.

The CDR3, as DNA: TGTGCCAGCAGCAGTTACAGGGGGCGCGACTATGGCTACACCTTC. Translated: CASSSYRGRDYGYTF. The chain links TRBV28 to TRBJ1-2, with 9 bases aligning to TRBD1. V shed 6 bases and J 3 bases; nucleotides not matched to a gene: 8. The germline V gene has CDR1 MDHEN and CDR2 SYDVKM. This CDR3 comprises 15 residues.

The chain links TRBV4-2 to TRBJ2-1; perhaps TRBD1 as D (5 bases). The V gene's germline CDR1 is LGHNA and CDR2 YNFKEQ. The CDR3 contains 15 residues. Trimming left V 1 base short and J 10 bases short, with 17 bases between. CDR3 sequence reads: CASSQGTTDVREQFF. The CDR3 bases are TGTGCCAGCAGCCAAGGGACAACGGATGTAAGGGAGCAGTTCTTC.